This T cell receptor beta chain was sequenced for a study of blood T cell repertoires in COVID-19. As for the study in general: Sources were T cells, B-cell-depleted T cells, or PBMCs; the material itself was cDNA or gDNA.

This clone has just one count. The ends lost 4 bases at V and 0 bases at J; junction bases unmatched: 12. Per germline, CDR1 MNHEY and CDR2 SMNVEV (reference sequence). CDR3 length: 18 residues. Clones were read by immunoSEQ multiplex PCR, and TCRdb kept only the in-frame ones, dropping some. The table has 200,000 or so clones, 88% seen once. The chain employs TRBV27 and TRBJ2-7; 10 bases agree with TRBD1. Material: PBMCs or T cells enriched from blood (not recorded which). The origin of this receptor is a woman in her thirties who had recovered from COVID-19. CDR3 bases: TGTGCCAGCAGTTCCCGCTACCGGACAGGGGGTCACTCCTACGAGCAGTACTTC. The encoded protein is CASSSRYRTGGHSYEQYF.